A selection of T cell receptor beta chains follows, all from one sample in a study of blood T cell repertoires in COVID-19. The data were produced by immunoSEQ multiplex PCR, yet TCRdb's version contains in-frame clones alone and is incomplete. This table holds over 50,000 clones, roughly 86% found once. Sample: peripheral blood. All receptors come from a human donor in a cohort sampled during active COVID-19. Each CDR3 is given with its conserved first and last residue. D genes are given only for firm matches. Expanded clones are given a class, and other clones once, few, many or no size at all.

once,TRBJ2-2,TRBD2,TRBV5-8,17,CASSFRGRAKGAGELFF,TGTGCCAGCAGCTTTCGCGGGAGGGCAAAAGGGGCCGGGGAGCTGTTTTTT
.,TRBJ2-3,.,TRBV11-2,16,CASSQGSVRSTDTQYF,TGTGCCAGCAGCCAGGGGTCTGTGAGGAGCACAGATACGCAGTATTTT
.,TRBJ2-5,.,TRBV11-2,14,CASSPPDSQETQYF,TGTGCCAGCAGCCCCCCGGACTCTCAAGAGACCCAGTACTTC
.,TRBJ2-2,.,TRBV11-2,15,CASSLRVQGGGELFF,TGTGCCAGCAGCTTAAGGGTTCAGGGTGGCGGGGAGCTGTTTTTT
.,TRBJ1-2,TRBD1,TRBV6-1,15,CASSEGQTGTYGYTF,TGTGCCAGCAGTGAAGGTCAGACAGGGACCTATGGCTACACCTTC
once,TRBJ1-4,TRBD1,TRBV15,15,CATSRAGGANEKLFF,TGTGCCACCAGCAGAGCAGGGGGCGCGAATGAAAAACTGTTTTTT
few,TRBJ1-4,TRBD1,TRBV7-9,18,CASSTGTVNLRANEKLFF,TGTGCCAGCAGCACGGGGACAGTTAACTTGCGGGCTAATGAAAAACTGTTTTTT
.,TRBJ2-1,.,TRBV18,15,CASSPGGGSRNEQFF,TGTGCCAGCTCACCGGGAGGGGGGTCGCGAAATGAGCAGTTCTTC
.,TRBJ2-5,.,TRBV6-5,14,CASRNGGAAETQYF,TGTGCCAGCAGAAATGGGGGCGCAGCGGAGACCCAGTACTTC
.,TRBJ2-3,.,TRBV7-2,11,CASSRLDTQYF,TGTGCCAGCAGCCGGTTAGATACGCAGTATTTT
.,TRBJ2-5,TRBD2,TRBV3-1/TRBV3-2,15,CASSQGLAVPGAQYF,TGTGCCAGCAGCCAGGGACTAGCGGTCCCAGGGGCCCAGTACTTC
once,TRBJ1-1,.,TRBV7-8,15,CASSPRWGEGTEAFF,TGTGCCAGCAGTCCAAGGTGGGGGGAGGGGACTGAAGCTTTCTTT
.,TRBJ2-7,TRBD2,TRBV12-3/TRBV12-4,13,CASSSRGGGEQYF,TGTGCCAGCAGTTCGCGGGGGGGTGGCGAGCAGTACTTC
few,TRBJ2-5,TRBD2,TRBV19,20,CASSPYRTSGRARGKETQYF,TGTGCCAGTAGTCCATACCGGACTAGCGGGAGGGCCAGGGGAAAGGAGACCCAGTACTTC
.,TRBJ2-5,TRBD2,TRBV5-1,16,CASSFSGLARQETQYF,TGCGCCAGCAGCTTCAGTGGACTAGCGAGGCAAGAGACCCAGTACTTC
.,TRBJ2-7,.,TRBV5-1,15,CASSSGSTGSHEQYF,TGCGCCAGCAGCTCCGGGAGCACCGGTAGTCACGAGCAGTACTTC
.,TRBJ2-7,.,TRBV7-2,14,CASSPQMGAYEQYF,TGTGCCAGCAGCCCCCAAATGGGAGCTTACGAGCAGTACTTC
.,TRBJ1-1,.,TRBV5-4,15,CASSPISVSGTEAFF,TGTGCCAGCAGCCCGATTTCGGTCTCAGGGACTGAAGCTTTCTTT
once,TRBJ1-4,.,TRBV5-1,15,CASRGAEGMNEKLFF,TGCGCCAGCAGGGGGGCGGAAGGGATGAATGAAAAACTGTTTTTT
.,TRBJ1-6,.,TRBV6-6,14,CASSYGGANSPLHF,TGTGCCAGCAGTTACGGGGGGGCCAATTCACCCCTCCACTTT
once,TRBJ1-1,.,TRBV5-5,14,CASSFGGTNTEAFF,TGTGCCAGCAGCTTTGGAGGCACGAACACTGAAGCTTTCTTT
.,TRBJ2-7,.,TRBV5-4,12,CASSSPPSRQYF,TGTGCCAGCAGCTCACCCCCCTCGAGGCAGTACTTC
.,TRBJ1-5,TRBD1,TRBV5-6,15,CASSLRGQGFQPQHF,TGTGCCAGCAGCTTGAGGGGACAGGGGTTTCAGCCCCAGCATTTT
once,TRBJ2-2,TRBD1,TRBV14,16,CASSLFWTGVTGELFF,TGTGCCAGCAGCCTTTTTTGGACAGGGGTCACCGGGGAGCTGTTTTTT
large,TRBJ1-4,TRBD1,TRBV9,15,CASSPGQATNEKLFF,TGTGCCAGCAGTCCGGGACAGGCAACAAATGAAAAACTGTTTTTT
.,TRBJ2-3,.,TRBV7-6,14,CASSPGVGSDTQYF,TGTGCCAGCAGCCCCGGGGTGGGTTCAGATACGCAGTATTTT
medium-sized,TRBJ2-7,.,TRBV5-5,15,CASSLGSGWGYEQYF,TGTGCCAGCAGCTTGGGCTCAGGGTGGGGCTACGAGCAGTACTTC